A selection of T cell receptor beta chains follows, all from one sample in a study of graft-versus-host responses after intestinal transplantation. The repertoire was sequenced with immunoSEQ multiplex PCR; TCRdb's copy has only in-frame clones and lacks some. The table lists tens of thousands of clones, under 95% of them singletons. Sequencing used PBMCs, obtained almost 320 days after intestinal transplant. The receptors here all came from a human patient who received an intestinal transplant, so some T cells may come from the graft donor. Both conserved end residues are part of each CDR3. A D gene is named only where the DNA matches it firmly. Clone size, where shown, is once, few, many, or a class for clones that have expanded.

v_gene: TRBV6-1
j_gene: TRBJ2-2
d_gene: -
abundance: -
CDR3aa: CASSAKGGANTGELFF
CDR3nt: TGTGCCAGCAGTGCTAAAGGGGGTGCGAACACCGGGGAGCTGTTTTTT

v_gene: TRBV11-2
j_gene: TRBJ1-4
d_gene: TRBD1
abundance: -
CDR3aa: CASSLIAGGTGNEKLFF
CDR3nt: TGTGCCAGCAGCTTAATTGCAGGCGGGACAGGGAACGAAAAACTGTTTTTT

v_gene: TRBV5-1
j_gene: TRBJ1-1
d_gene: -
abundance: -
CDR3aa: CASSLESRNTEAFF
CDR3nt: TGCGCCAGCAGCTTGGAATCCAGGAACACTGAAGCTTTCTTT

v_gene: TRBV4-1
j_gene: TRBJ1-1
d_gene: -
abundance: -
CDR3aa: CASSLLSLTEAFF
CDR3nt: TGCGCCAGCAGCCTCTTAAGCCTCACTGAAGCTTTCTTT

v_gene: TRBV7-2
j_gene: TRBJ2-7
d_gene: TRBD2
abundance: -
CDR3aa: CASSLDGLARLQGPYEQYF
CDR3nt: TGTGCCAGCAGCTTAGATGGACTAGCGAGACTTCAGGGACCCTACGAGCAGTACTTC

v_gene: TRBV27
j_gene: TRBJ2-7
d_gene: -
abundance: -
CDR3aa: CASSFLRVRIDEQYF
CDR3nt: TGTGCCAGCAGTTTCCTCCGGGTCCGAATTGACGAGCAGTACTTC

v_gene: TRBV29-1
j_gene: TRBJ2-3
d_gene: -
abundance: -
CDR3aa: CSVGQRVTDTQYF
CDR3nt: TGCAGCGTTGGTCAGCGTGTCACAGATACGCAGTATTTT

v_gene: TRBV7-6
j_gene: TRBJ2-7
d_gene: TRBD2
abundance: -
CDR3aa: CASSHPRAGVVYEQYF
CDR3nt: TGTGCCAGCAGCCACCCCCGAGCGGGAGTTGTTTACGAGCAGTACTTC

v_gene: TRBV6-5
j_gene: TRBJ2-7
d_gene: TRBD1
abundance: -
CDR3aa: CASSYNRGQDEQYF
CDR3nt: TGTGCCAGCAGTTATAACAGGGGGCAAGACGAGCAGTACTTC

v_gene: TRBV6-5
j_gene: TRBJ2-4
d_gene: TRBD1
abundance: once
CDR3aa: CASGVAGTGYIQYF
CDR3nt: TGTGCCAGCGGGGTCGCGGGGACAGGGTACATTCAGTACTTC

v_gene: TRBV18
j_gene: TRBJ1-2
d_gene: -
abundance: -
CDR3aa: CASSPRGGNYGYTF
CDR3nt: TGTGCCAGCTCACCACGGGGCGGGAACTATGGCTACACCTTC

v_gene: TRBV6-7
j_gene: TRBJ1-2
d_gene: -
abundance: -
CDR3aa: CASPEQGDYGYTF
CDR3nt: TGTGCCAGCCCGGAACAGGGAGACTATGGCTACACCTTC

v_gene: TRBV15
j_gene: TRBJ2-7
d_gene: -
abundance: -
CDR3aa: CATSRDPVRGYEQYF
CDR3nt: TGTGCCACCAGCAGAGATCCCGTAAGGGGGTACGAGCAGTACTTC

v_gene: TRBV7-8
j_gene: TRBJ2-1
d_gene: -
abundance: -
CDR3aa: CASSWTKSYNEQFF
CDR3nt: TGTGCCAGCAGCTGGACAAAATCCTACAATGAGCAGTTCTTC

v_gene: TRBV28
j_gene: TRBJ1-3
d_gene: -
abundance: -
CDR3aa: CASRNFGGGRSGNTIYF
CDR3nt: TGTGCCAGCAGAAACTTTGGTGGGGGTCGCTCTGGAAACACCATATATTTT

v_gene: TRBV5-1
j_gene: TRBJ2-5
d_gene: TRBD2
abundance: -
CDR3aa: CASSLGLAGEAWQETQYF
CDR3nt: TGCGCCAGCAGCTTGGGGCTAGCGGGAGAGGCCTGGCAAGAGACCCAGTACTTC

v_gene: TRBV7-9
j_gene: TRBJ2-1
d_gene: -
abundance: -
CDR3aa: CASSQSNEQFF
CDR3nt: TGTGCCAGCAGCCAAAGCAATGAGCAGTTCTTC

v_gene: TRBV7-3
j_gene: TRBJ1-1
d_gene: -
abundance: -
CDR3aa: CASSSNGGSEAFF
CDR3nt: TGTGCCAGCAGCTCAAACGGGGGGTCTGAAGCTTTCTTT

v_gene: TRBV21-1
j_gene: TRBJ1-6
d_gene: -
abundance: -
CDR3aa: CASIPGQGLSYNSPLHF
CDR3nt: TGTGCCAGCATACCGGGACAGGGACTCTCCTATAATTCACCCCTCCACTTT

v_gene: TRBV6-1
j_gene: TRBJ2-5
d_gene: -
abundance: -
CDR3aa: CASSEARNTGTLRVQYF
CDR3nt: TGTGCCAGCAGTGAGGCTCGAAATACAGGAACCCTACGTGTGCAGTACTTC

v_gene: TRBV6-5
j_gene: TRBJ1-3
d_gene: -
abundance: once
CDR3aa: CASRLLRSGNTIYF
CDR3nt: TGTGCCAGCAGACTCCTACGCTCTGGAAACACCATATATTTT

v_gene: TRBV7-6
j_gene: TRBJ2-7
d_gene: -
abundance: -
CDR3aa: CASSLEGRVLRYEQYF
CDR3nt: TGTGCCAGCAGCTTAGAAGGCAGGGTACTCCGCTACGAGCAGTACTTC

v_gene: TRBV9
j_gene: TRBJ2-5
d_gene: TRBD1
abundance: -
CDR3aa: CASSAGDRVKETQYF
CDR3nt: TGTGCCAGCAGCGCCGGGGACAGGGTCAAGGAGACCCAGTACTTC

v_gene: TRBV11-2
j_gene: TRBJ2-7
d_gene: -
abundance: -
CDR3aa: CASSFERGSSYEQYF
CDR3nt: TGTGCCAGCAGCTTCGAGAGGGGGAGCTCCTACGAGCAGTACTTC

v_gene: TRBV7-2
j_gene: TRBJ2-1
d_gene: TRBD1
abundance: -
CDR3aa: CASSRTRGRGGQFF
CDR3nt: TGTGCCAGCAGCCGCACGAGGGGGCGAGGTGGGCAGTTCTTC

v_gene: TRBV6-6
j_gene: TRBJ1-4
d_gene: TRBD1
abundance: -
CDR3aa: CASSRDSRNEKLFF
CDR3nt: TGTGCCAGCAGTCGGGACAGCCGGAATGAAAAACTGTTTTTT

v_gene: TRBV6-5
j_gene: TRBJ2-5
d_gene: -
abundance: -
CDR3aa: CASSYLGRQETQYF
CDR3nt: TGTGCCAGCAGTTACCTCGGACGCCAAGAGACCCAGTACTTC

v_gene: TRBV6-6
j_gene: TRBJ2-7
d_gene: TRBD2
abundance: -
CDR3aa: CASSYGGGGTYEQYF
CDR3nt: TGTGCCAGCAGTTACGGCGGGGGGGGGACCTACGAGCAGTACTTC

v_gene: TRBV18
j_gene: TRBJ1-6
d_gene: -
abundance: -
CDR3aa: CASSPSTDNSPLHF
CDR3nt: TGTGCCAGCTCACCGTCGACGGATAATTCACCCCTCCACTTT

v_gene: TRBV5-1
j_gene: TRBJ1-2
d_gene: -
abundance: -
CDR3aa: CASSLGDGGGDGYTF
CDR3nt: TGCGCCAGCAGCTTGGGAGACGGCGGAGGCGATGGCTACACCTTC

v_gene: TRBV29-1
j_gene: TRBJ2-3
d_gene: -
abundance: -
CDR3aa: CSPSGGTTDTQYF
CDR3nt: TGCAGCCCCTCTGGGGGTACGACAGATACGCAGTATTTT

v_gene: TRBV9
j_gene: TRBJ1-1
d_gene: TRBD1
abundance: -
CDR3aa: CASSGPTRGRTEAFF
CDR3nt: TGTGCCAGCAGCGGCCCTACCAGGGGGCGTACTGAAGCTTTCTTT

v_gene: TRBV9
j_gene: TRBJ2-1
d_gene: -
abundance: -
CDR3aa: CASSADGATVNEQFF
CDR3nt: TGTGCCAGCAGCGCCGACGGGGCCACGGTCAATGAGCAGTTCTTC

v_gene: TRBV2
j_gene: TRBJ2-1
d_gene: -
abundance: -
CDR3aa: CASSPDSSSYNEQFF
CDR3nt: TGTGCCAGCAGCCCAGATTCGAGCTCCTACAATGAGCAGTTCTTC

v_gene: TRBV13
j_gene: TRBJ1-1
d_gene: TRBD1
abundance: -
CDR3aa: CASSPGGTEAFF
CDR3nt: TGTGCCAGCAGCCCAGGGGGCACTGAAGCTTTCTTT

v_gene: TRBV27
j_gene: TRBJ1-5
d_gene: -
abundance: -
CDR3aa: CASSLLGNQPQHF
CDR3nt: TGTGCCAGCAGTTTATTAGGCAATCAGCCCCAGCATTTT

v_gene: TRBV5-8
j_gene: TRBJ2-7
d_gene: -
abundance: few
CDR3aa: CASSTTGTPWSSYEQYF
CDR3nt: TGTGCCAGCAGCACAACCGGGACACCCTGGAGCTCCTACGAGCAGTACTTC

v_gene: TRBV6-6
j_gene: TRBJ2-5
d_gene: TRBD2
abundance: -
CDR3aa: CASSSAGALGETQYF
CDR3nt: TGTGCCAGCAGTTCAGCGGGGGCCCTGGGGGAGACCCAGTACTTC

v_gene: TRBV11-2
j_gene: TRBJ2-3
d_gene: TRBD1
abundance: -
CDR3aa: CASGGQGPTSTDTQYF
CDR3nt: TGTGCCAGCGGGGGACAGGGACCTACTAGCACAGATACGCAGTATTTT

v_gene: TRBV29-1
j_gene: TRBJ2-3
d_gene: TRBD1
abundance: -
CDR3aa: CSVGTGASTDTQYF
CDR3nt: TGCAGCGTTGGGACAGGAGCTAGCACAGATACGCAGTATTTT

v_gene: TRBV7-3
j_gene: TRBJ1-1
d_gene: -
abundance: -
CDR3aa: CASSRQVYTEAFF
CDR3nt: TGTGCCAGCAGTCGACAGGTCTACACTGAAGCTTTCTTT

v_gene: TRBV6-5
j_gene: TRBJ2-7
d_gene: TRBD2
abundance: -
CDR3aa: CASSALAGADYEQYF
CDR3nt: TGTGCCAGCAGCGCCTTAGCGGGAGCAGACTACGAGCAGTACTTC

v_gene: TRBV28
j_gene: TRBJ2-7
d_gene: -
abundance: -
CDR3aa: CASSSARFGFYGEQYF
CDR3nt: TGTGCCAGCAGTTCCGCTCGGTTCGGGTTTTACGGCGAGCAGTACTTC